This TCR beta chain was observed in a study of shared clonotypes between healthy human individuals. About this clone: In the same sample, other DNA sequences code for this CDR3.

Profiling relied on immunoSEQ multiplex PCR, and the TCRdb table lists in-frame clones only, not all of them. In the table there are 950,000 to 1,100,000 clones, 78% of which are singletons. The V end was cut by 2 bases, the J end by 9 bases, with 8 bases between. The CDR3 runs 12 residues. The germline V gene encodes CDR1 SGHTA and CDR2 FQGTGA. This chain joins TRBV7-3 and TRBJ2-1; a weak D match, TRBD2 (5 bases). The receptor comes from a man younger than 35 in good health. Some clones in this sample may be carry-over from other donors' samples. Sequenced material: memory CD4+ T cells from PBMCs. The subset was: CD45RA-negative fraction. As DNA, the CDR3 is TGTGCCAGCAGCTTACTGGCGGGTGAGCAGTTCTTC. Amino acid sequence: CASSLLAGEQFF.